This T cell receptor beta chain derives from a study of spatial heterogeneity in lung cancer. Points from the study as a whole: Intratumoral expanded alpha and beta TCR counts were found to track tumor mutation counts.

TCRdb independently ran MiXCR on the 5' RACE reads; one entry per CDR3 protein. The sample shows several thousand distinct CDR3 sequences, about 6.3% of them seen only once. Time point in this sample: sample taken at primary tumor resection. More than 70 TRACERx patients with early, untreated non-small cell lung cancer donated samples. Unsorted whole RNA samples from tumor, nontumor lung or frozen PBMC were sequenced. This clonotype was seen at least ten times. Its specificity is unknown. The sequence derives from a male donor with early-stage non-small cell lung cancer. Sequenced material: lung tumor tissue, taken at surgery.

The CDR3 here is CASSQGRGRRDNSPLHF. In nucleotides, the CDR3 is TGCGCCAGCAGCCAAGGGCGGGGGCGACGTGATAATTCACCCCTCCACTTT. The chain uses TRBV4-1 and TRBJ1-6, with D perhaps matching TRBD1 (6 bases). Germline loops: CDR1 MGHRA, CDR2 YSYEKL. The CDR3 extends over 17 amino acids. Trimming took 1 base from V and 5 from J, leaving 15 bases between them.